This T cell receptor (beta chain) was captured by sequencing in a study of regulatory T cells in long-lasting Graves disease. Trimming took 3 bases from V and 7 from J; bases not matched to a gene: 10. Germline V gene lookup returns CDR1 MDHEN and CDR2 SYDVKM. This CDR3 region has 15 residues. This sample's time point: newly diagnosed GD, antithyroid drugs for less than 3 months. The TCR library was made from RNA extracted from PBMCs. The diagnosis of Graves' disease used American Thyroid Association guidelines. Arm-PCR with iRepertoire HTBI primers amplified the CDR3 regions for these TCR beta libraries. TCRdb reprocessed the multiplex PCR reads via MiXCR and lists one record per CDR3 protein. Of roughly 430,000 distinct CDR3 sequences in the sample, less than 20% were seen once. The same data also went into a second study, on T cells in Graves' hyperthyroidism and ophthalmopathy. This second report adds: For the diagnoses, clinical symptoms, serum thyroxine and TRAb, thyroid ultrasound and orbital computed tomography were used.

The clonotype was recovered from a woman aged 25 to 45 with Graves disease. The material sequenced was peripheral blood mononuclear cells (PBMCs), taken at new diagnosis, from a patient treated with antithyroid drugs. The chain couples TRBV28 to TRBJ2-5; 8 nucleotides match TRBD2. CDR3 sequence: CASSFGQSGRRTQYF. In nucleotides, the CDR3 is TGTGCCAGCAGTTTCGGGCAAAGCGGGAGAAGGACCCAGTACTTC.